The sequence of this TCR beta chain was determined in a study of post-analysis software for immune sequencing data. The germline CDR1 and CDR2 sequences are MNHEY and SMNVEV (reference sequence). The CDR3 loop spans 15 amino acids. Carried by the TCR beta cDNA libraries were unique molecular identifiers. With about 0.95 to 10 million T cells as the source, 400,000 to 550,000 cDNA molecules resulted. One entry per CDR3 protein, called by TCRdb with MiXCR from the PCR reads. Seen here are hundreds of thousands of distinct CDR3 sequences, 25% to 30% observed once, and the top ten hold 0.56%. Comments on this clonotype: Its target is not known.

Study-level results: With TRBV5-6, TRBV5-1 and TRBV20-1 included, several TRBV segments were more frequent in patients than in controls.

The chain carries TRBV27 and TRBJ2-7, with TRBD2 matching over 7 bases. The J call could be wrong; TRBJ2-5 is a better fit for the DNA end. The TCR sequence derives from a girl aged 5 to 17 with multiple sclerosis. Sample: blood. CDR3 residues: CASKPWEGLRETQYF. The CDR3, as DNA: TGTGCCAGCAAACCCTGGGAGGGGCTCCGGGAGACCCAGTACTTC.